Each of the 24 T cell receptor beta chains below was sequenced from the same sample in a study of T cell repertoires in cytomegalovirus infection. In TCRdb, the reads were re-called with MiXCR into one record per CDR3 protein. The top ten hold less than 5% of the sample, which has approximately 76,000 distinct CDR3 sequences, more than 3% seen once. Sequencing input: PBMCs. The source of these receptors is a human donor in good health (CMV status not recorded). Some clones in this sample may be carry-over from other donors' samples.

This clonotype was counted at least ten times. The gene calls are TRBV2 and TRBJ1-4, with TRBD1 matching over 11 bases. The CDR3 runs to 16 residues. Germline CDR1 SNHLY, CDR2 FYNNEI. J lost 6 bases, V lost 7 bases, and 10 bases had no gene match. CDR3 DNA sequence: TGTGCCAGCAACGGACAGGGGGCGCGTGGGCATGAAAAACTGTTTTTT. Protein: CASNGQGARGHEKLFF.

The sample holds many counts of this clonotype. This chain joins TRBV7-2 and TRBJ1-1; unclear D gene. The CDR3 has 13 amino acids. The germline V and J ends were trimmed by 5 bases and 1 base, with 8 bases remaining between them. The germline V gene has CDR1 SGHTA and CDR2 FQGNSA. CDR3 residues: CASSRIRNTEAFF. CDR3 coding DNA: TGTGCCAGCAGCCGAATCCGGAACACTGAAGCTTTCTTT.

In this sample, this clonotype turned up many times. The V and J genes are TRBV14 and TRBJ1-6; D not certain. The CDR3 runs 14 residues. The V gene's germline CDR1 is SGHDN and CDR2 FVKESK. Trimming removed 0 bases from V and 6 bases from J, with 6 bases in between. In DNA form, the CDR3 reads TGTGCCAGCAGCCAAGAGTCTACTAATTCACCCCTCCACTTT. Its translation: CASSQESTNSPLHF. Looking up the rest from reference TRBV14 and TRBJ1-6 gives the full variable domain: EAGVTQFPSHSVIEKGQTVTLRCDPISGHDNLYWYRRVMGKEIKFLLHFVKESKQDESGMPNNRFLAERTGGTYSTLKVQPAELEDSGVYFCASSQESTNSPLHFGNGTRLTVT.

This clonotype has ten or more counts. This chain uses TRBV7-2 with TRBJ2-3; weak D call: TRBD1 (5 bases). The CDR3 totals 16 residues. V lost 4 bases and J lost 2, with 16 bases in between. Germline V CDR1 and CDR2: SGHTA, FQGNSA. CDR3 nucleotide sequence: TGTGCCAGCAGCTCTCCTTTCAGGGCAATCACAGATACGCAGTATTTT. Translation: CASSSPFRAITDTQYF.

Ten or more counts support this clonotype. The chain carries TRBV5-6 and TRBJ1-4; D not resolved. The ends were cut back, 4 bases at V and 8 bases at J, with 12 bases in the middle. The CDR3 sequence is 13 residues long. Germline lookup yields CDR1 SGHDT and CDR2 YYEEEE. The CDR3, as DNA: TGTGCCAGCAGCCCAGCACTAGGAGAAAAACTGTTTTTT. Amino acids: CASSPALGEKLFF.

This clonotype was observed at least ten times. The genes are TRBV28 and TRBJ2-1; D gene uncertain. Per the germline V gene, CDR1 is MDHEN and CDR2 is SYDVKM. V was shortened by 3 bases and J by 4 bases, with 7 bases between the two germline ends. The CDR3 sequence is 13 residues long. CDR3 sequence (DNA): TGTGCCAGCAGTTTTTTGGGGTACAATGAGCAGTTCTTC. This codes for CASSFLGYNEQFF.

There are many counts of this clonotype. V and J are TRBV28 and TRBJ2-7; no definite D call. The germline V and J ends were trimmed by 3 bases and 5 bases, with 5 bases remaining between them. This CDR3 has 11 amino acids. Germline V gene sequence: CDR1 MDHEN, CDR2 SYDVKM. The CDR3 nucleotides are TGTGCCAGCAGTTTCAGCCACGAGCAGTACTTC. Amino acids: CASSFSHEQYF. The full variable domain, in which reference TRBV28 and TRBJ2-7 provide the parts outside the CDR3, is DVKVTQSSRYLVKRTGEKVFLECVQDMDHENMFWYRQDPGLGLRLIYFSYDVKMKEKGDIPEGYSVSREKKERFSLILESASTNQTSMYLCASSFSHEQYFGPGTRLTVT.

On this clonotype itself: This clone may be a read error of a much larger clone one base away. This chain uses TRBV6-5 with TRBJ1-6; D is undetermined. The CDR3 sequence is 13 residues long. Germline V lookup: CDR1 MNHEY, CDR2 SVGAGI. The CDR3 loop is CSSRVDQNSPLHF. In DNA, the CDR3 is TGTTCTTCTCGGGTGGACCAAAATTCACCCCTCCACTTT.

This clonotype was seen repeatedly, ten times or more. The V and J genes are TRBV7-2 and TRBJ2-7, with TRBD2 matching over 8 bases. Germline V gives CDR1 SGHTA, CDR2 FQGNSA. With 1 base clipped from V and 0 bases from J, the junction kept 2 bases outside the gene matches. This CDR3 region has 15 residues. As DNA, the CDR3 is TGTGCCAGCAGCTTAGTAGCGGGGACCTCCTACGAGCAGTACTTC. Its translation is CASSLVAGTSYEQYF.

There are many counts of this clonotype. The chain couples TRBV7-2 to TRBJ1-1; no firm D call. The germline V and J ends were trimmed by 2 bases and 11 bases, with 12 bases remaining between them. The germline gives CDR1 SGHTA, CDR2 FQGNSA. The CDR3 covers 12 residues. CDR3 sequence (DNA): TGTGCCAGCAGCTTACTTTCTGCTAGTGCTTTCTTT. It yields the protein CASSLLSASAFF. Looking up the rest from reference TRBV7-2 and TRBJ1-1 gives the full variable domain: GAGVSQSPSNKVTEKGKDVELRCDPISGHTALYWYRQSLGQGLEFLIYFQGNSAPDKSGLPSDRFSAERTGGSVSTLTIQRTQQEDSAVYLCASSLLSASAFFGQGTRLTVV.

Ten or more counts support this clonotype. CDR3 nucleotides: TGCGCCAGCAGTCAACGACAGGGCCCTTACGAGCAGTACTTC. It codes for CASSQRQGPYEQYF. The V gene is TRBV23-1, the J gene TRBJ2-7, with TRBD1 matching over 7 bases. TRBV23-1 is an ORF for which the function is uncertain. There are 14 residues in the CDR3. After removal of 2 bases from V and 4 bases from J, the junction contained 5 bases not matched to a gene.

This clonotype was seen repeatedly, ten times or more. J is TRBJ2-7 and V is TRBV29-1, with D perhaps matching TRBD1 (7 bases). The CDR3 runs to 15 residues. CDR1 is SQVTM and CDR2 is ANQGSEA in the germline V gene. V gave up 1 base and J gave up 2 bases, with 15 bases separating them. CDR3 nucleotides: TGCAGCGTTGAAGGGGGGGACAGAAGCCCCTACGAGCAGTACTTC. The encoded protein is CSVEGGDRSPYEQYF.

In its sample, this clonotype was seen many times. This CDR3 is CASSLSRTSGGHIQFF. CDR3 bases: TGTGCCAGCAGCTTAAGCCGGACTAGCGGGGGCCATATCCAGTTCTTC. The chain recombines TRBV7-8 with TRBJ2-1; TRBD2 matches 13 bases. Trimming cost V 2 bases and J 13 bases; bases outside gene matches: 11. CDR1 SGHVS and CDR2 FQNEAQ come from the germline V gene. The CDR3 sequence is 16 residues long.

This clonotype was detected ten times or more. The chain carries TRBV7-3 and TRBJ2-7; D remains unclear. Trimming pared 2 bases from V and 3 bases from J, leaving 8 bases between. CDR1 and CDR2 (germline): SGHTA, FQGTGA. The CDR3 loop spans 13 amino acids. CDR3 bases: TGTGCCAGCAGCTTAGGGCCCTTCTACGAGCAGTACTTC. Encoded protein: CASSLGPFYEQYF.

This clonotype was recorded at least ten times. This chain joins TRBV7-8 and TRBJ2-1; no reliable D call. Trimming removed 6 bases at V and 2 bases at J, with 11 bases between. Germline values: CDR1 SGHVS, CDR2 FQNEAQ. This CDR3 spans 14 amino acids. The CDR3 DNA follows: TGTGCCAGCAGAAGGGATATCCCCTACAATGAGCAGTTCTTC. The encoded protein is CASRRDIPYNEQFF.

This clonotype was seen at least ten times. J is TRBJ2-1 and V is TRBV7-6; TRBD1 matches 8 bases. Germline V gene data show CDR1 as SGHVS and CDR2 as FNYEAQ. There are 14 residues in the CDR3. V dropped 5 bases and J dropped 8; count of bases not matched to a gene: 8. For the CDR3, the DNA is TGTGCCAGCAGCCCAGGGGGCCGGGGCGATGAGCAGTTCTTC. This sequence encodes CASSPGGRGDEQFF. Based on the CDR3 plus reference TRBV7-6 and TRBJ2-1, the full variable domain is GAGVSQSPRYKVTKRGQDVALRCDPISGHVSLYWYRQALGQGPEFLTYFNYEAQQDKSGLPNDRFSAERPEGSISTLTIQRTEQRDSAMYRCASSPGGRGDEQFFGPGTRLTVL.

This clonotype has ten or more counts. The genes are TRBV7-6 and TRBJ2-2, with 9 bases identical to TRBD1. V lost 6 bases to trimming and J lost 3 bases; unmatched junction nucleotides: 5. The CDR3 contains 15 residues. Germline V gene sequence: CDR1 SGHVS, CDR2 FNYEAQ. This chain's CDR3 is CASRGQGLDTGELFF. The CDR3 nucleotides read TGTGCCAGCAGGGGACAGGGTTTAGACACCGGGGAGCTGTTTTTT.

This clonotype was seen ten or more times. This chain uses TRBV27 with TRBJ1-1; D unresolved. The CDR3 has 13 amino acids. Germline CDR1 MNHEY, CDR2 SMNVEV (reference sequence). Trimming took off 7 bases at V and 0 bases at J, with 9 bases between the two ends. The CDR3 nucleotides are TGTGCCAGCAAAGAAAATTTGAACACTGAAGCTTTCTTT. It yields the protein CASKENLNTEAFF.

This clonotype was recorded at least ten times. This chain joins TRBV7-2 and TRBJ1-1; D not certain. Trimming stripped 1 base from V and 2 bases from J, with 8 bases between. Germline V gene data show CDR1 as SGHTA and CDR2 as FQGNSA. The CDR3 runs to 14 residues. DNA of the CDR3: TGTGCCAGCAGCTTAGGTTTACCAAACACTGAAGCTTTCTTT. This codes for CASSLGLPNTEAFF. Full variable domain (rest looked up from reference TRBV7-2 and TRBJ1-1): GAGVSQSPSNKVTEKGKDVELRCDPISGHTALYWYRQSLGQGLEFLIYFQGNSAPDKSGLPSDRFSAERTGGSVSTLTIQRTQQEDSAVYLCASSLGLPNTEAFFGQGTRLTVV.

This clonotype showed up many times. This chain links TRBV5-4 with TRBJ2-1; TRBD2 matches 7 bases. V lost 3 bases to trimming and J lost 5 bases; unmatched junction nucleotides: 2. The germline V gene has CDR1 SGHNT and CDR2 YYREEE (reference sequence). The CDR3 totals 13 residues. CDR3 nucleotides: TGTGCCAGCAGCTCGCTAGCGGACAATGAGCAGTTCTTC. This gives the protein CASSSLADNEQFF. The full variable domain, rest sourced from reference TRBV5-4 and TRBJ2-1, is ETGVTQSPTHLIKTRGQQVTLRCSSQSGHNTVSWYQQALGQGPQFIFQYYREEENGRGNFPPRFSGLQFPNYSSELNVNALELDDSALYLCASSSLADNEQFFGPGTRLTVL.

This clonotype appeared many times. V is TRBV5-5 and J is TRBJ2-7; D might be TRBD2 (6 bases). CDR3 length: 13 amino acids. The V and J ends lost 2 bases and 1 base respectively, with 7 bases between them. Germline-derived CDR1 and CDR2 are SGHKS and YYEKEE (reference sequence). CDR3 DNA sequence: TGTGCCAGCAGCTTTGGAGGGTCCTACGAGCAGTACTTC. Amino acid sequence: CASSFGGSYEQYF.

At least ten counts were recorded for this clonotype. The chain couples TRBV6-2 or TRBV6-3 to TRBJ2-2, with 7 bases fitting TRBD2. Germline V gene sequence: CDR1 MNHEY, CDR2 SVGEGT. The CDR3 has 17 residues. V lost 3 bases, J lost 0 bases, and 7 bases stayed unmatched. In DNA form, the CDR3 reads TGTGCCAGCAGTTATCGATCTGGGGGGGCGAACACCGGGGAGCTGTTTTTT. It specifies CASSYRSGGANTGELFF.

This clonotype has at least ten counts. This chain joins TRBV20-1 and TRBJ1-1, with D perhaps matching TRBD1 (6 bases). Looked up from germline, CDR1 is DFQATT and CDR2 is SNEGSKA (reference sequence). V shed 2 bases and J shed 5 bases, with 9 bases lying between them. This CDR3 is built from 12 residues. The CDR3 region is CSARQGWTEAFF. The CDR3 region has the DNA TGCAGTGCTAGACAGGGGTGGACTGAAGCTTTCTTT.

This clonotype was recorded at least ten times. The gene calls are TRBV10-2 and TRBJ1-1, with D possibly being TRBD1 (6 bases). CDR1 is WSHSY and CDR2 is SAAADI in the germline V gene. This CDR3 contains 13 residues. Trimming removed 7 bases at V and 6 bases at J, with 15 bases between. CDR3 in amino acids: CASNSGVVAEAFF. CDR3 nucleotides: TGCGCCAGCAATTCAGGGGTTGTAGCTGAAGCTTTCTTT.